Listed here is a single T cell receptor beta chain. Its antigen is undetermined. This entry is derived from a study of CD4+ T cells in melanoma. The study's findings and limits: CD8+ T cell, macrophage and B cell function reportedly correlated with neoantigen-specific CD4+ T cells. Neoantigen-specific CD4+ T cells in melanoma reportedly had diverse differentiation states.

The germline V gene encodes CDR1 GTSNPN and CDR2 SVGIG (reference sequence). CDR3 length: 12 amino acids. Sequencing was performed with immunoSEQ multiplex PCR; in TCRdb, only in-frame clones are kept and a portion is missing. The profile shows some 10,000 clones, 68% of them singletons. The clonotype was recovered from a human donor with melanoma. This chain links TRBV30 with TRBJ2-7, with TRBD1 as a possible D gene (6 bases). Sample: cells from a culture (not recorded whether cultured in vitro). In nucleotides, the CDR3 is TGTGCAACCACCCAGGGGAATTACGAGCAGTACTTC. Translating it yields CATTQGNYEQYF.